This T cell receptor beta chain came from a study of CD8 T cells in Susac syndrome. An amount of RNA that ranged from roughly 0.5 to 1 ug was reverse transcribed with random hexamers. One entry per CDR3 protein results from TCRdb running MiXCR on the immunoSEQ multiplex PCR reads. The data show approximately 210,000 distinct CDR3 sequences, approximately 94% seen once. The germline gives CDR1 LGHNA, CDR2 YNFKEQ. J gave up 0 bases and V 6 bases, and 17 bases lay outside the gene matches. The CDR3 loop spans 20 amino acids. This chain uses TRBV4-2 with TRBJ1-1, with 12 bases aligning to TRBD1. The sequence came from a human donor with Susac syndrome. Sequenced: CD4+ T cells from PBMCs. The CDR3 protein is CASRKENPGQGAIMNTEAFF. CDR3 nucleotide sequence: TGTGCCAGCAGAAAAGAGAACCCGGGACAGGGGGCAATCATGAACACTGAAGCTTTCTTT.